Here is one T cell receptor (beta chain) with its context. This clonotype has a handful of counts. Its specific antigen is unknown. No much larger clone exists at a distance of one base, and base qualities are not known. The CDR3 numbers 14 residues from cysteine through phenylalanine. Only CDR3 DNA is held: 42 bases, read in frame from base 1. V loses 4 bases, J loses 1 base, and the germline ends lie 11 bases apart. From a lookup of the germline V gene (reference sequence), CDR1 and CDR2 are SGHKS and YYEKEE. Amplification of full-length TCR variable regions was done by 5' RACE PCR using constant-region reverse primers, and this step was followed by semi-nested PCR with Nested Universal Primer A. Using the ReliaPrep RNA Cell Miniprep System, total RNA was extracted, and the SMARTer RACE 5'/3' Kit was then used to reverse transcribe the RNA into 5'RACE-ready cDNA. Multiplex adaptors were used to barcode the full-length TCR alpha and beta libraries, which were then sequenced on an Illumina MiSeq. Under the source paper's analysis protocol: For each of nine subset-tissue groups, sequencing data from the five patients were pooled, and the groups were compared by unsupervised clustering of TCR gene usage. Repertoire similarity was calculated with the Morisita-Horn index, weighting shared sequences by their contribution to each repertoire. TCRdb reran the public reads through fastp at Q25 and MiXCR, keeping productive beta chains. All rows with the same CDR3 protein become a single entry with the most common DNA and genes. It is TCRdb's table, rather than the study itself, that gives the V and J calls and clone size. For this sample the table gives around 52,000 distinct CDR3 sequences, of which more than 25% were detected only once. The ten top clones hold about 3% of the sample.

These data originate in a study (dated by TCRdb to between 2014 and 2017). Background for the entire study: Whether tumor-infiltrating Tregs in breast cancer are recruited from blood Tregs or converted in situ from other CD4+ T cell subsets was tested.

What the authors observed across the whole study: Tumor memory CD4+ T cell TCR gene usage clustered with blood and lymph node memory CD4+ cells and lymph node naive CD4+ cells. The validation in the larger cohort was limited to a single TCR beta V-J rearrangement instead of whole repertoires. The greatest overlap of tumor-infiltrating Treg TCR alpha and beta sequences was with tumor naive CD4+ T cells, followed next by blood naive CD4+ T cells.

The memory CD4+ T cell population was isolated based on a CD4+CD45RO+CD25- phenotype. Tregs, naive and memory CD4+ T cells from tumor, blood and ipsilateral draining lymph nodes of about five breast cancer patients underwent full-length TCR alpha and beta sequencing. Tumor tissue and lymph nodes from ipsilateral axillary dissection were perfused with PBS, minced and digested with collagenase I and hyaluronidase. A purity exceeding 90% was confirmed by FACS for the sorted cell populations. The sequence is built from TRBV5-5 and TRBJ2-5; a tentative D match to TRBD2 spans 6 bases. The sample was tumor-infiltrating memory CD4+ T cells sorted from the breast tumor. The label giving this sample's cell subset or site can be read as: memory CD4+ T cells, CD4+CD45RO+CD25-. This clonotype was sampled from a female donor with breast cancer. The CDR3 amino acid sequence is: CASSRRGSQETQYF. The sequenced DNA is TGTGCCAGCAGCCGGCGGGGCTCCCAAGAGACCCAGTACTTC.